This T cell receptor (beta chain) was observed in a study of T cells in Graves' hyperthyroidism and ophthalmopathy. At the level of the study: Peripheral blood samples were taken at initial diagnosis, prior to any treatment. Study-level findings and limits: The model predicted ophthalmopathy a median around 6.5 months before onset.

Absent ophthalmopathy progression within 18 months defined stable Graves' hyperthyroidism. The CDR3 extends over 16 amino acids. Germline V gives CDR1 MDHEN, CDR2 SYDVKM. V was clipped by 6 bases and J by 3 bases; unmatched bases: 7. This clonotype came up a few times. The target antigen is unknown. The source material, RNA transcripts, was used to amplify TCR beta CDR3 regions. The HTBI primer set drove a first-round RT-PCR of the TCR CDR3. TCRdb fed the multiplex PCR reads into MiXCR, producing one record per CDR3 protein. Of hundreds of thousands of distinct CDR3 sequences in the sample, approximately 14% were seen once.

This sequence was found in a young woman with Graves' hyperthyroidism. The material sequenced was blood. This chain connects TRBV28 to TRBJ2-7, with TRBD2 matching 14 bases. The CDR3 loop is CASSPGTSGSFYEQYF. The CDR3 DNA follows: TGTGCCAGCAGCCCCGGGACTAGCGGGAGTTTCTACGAGCAGTACTTC.